The rows below give T cell receptor beta chains drawn from one sample of a study of T cells in tumors after PD-1 blockade. The data were produced by immunoSEQ multiplex PCR, yet TCRdb's version contains in-frame clones alone and is incomplete. Of 60,000 to 70,000 clones in the sample, around 67% were seen once. The starting material was PBMCs, obtained after anti-PD-1 treatment. These receptor sequences come from a human donor with basal cell carcinoma. Both conserved end residues are part of each CDR3. D genes are given only for firm matches. The size of a clone is reported for some rows only, either as once, few or many, or as a class for expanded clones.

TRBV25-1,NA,once,TRBJ2-1,TGTGCCAGCAGTGCCCGTCGGTACTTGGACATCTACAATGAGCAGTTCTTC,CASSARRYLDIYNEQFF
TRBV6-1,TRBD2,NA,TRBJ2-1,TGTGCCAGCAGTCAAGACCCTAGCGGGGGGGTCAATGAGCAGTTCTTC,CASSQDPSGGVNEQFF
TRBV7-8,NA,NA,TRBJ2-3,TGTGCCAGCAGCCAACAACTTAGCACAGATACGCAGTATTTT,CASSQQLSTDTQYF
TRBV10-2,NA,NA,TRBJ1-1,TGCGCCAGCAGTGTTACAGAGGCCACTGAAGCTTTCTTT,CASSVTEATEAFF
TRBV7-9,NA,NA,TRBJ1-1,TGTGCCAGCAGCTCTCGTCGGGGATCGAACACTGAAGCTTTCTTT,CASSSRRGSNTEAFF
TRBV6-4,TRBD2,NA,TRBJ2-3,TGTGCCAGCAGTTTACTAGCGGGAAGCACAGATACGCAGTATTTT,CASSLLAGSTDTQYF
TRBV9,TRBD1,many,TRBJ1-3,TGTGCCAGCAGCGTAAGACCGGGACAGGGTGGAAACACCATATATTTT,CASSVRPGQGGNTIYF
TRBV5-4,TRBD1,few,TRBJ2-7,TGTGCCAGCAGAAGACAGGGGAGCTCCTACGAGCAGTACTTC,CASRRQGSSYEQYF
TRBV27,NA,NA,TRBJ1-2,TGTGCCAGCAGCCGAACTCTATCGGACGGTGTCTATGGCTACACCTTC,CASSRTLSDGVYGYTF
TRBV2,TRBD1,NA,TRBJ1-6,TGTGCCAGCAGTGCCCGGGACAGGGGAAGCTCCTATAATTCACCCCTCCACTTT,CASSARDRGSSYNSPLHF
TRBV7-2,TRBD1,NA,TRBJ2-3,TGTGCCAGCAGCTTAGGGACAAGACAGGGAACAGATACGCAGTATTTT,CASSLGTRQGTDTQYF
TRBV28,TRBD1,NA,TRBJ1-6,TGTGCCAGCAGTTTGGCTCGGCGACAGGGGAGTAAATCACCCCTCCACTTT,CASSLARRQGSKSPLHF
TRBV2,NA,NA,TRBJ2-1,TGTGCCAGCAGTGAGTTTGTAGGGGCCAATGAGCAGTTCTTC,CASSEFVGANEQFF
TRBV20-1,NA,NA,TRBJ1-2,TGCAGTGCTAGTCTCCCGACGGTTAACTATGGCTACACCTTC,CSASLPTVNYGYTF
TRBV18,NA,NA,TRBJ2-1,TGTGCCAGCTCACCAGGGCTCAACAATGAGCAGTTCTTC,CASSPGLNNEQFF
TRBV20-1,NA,many,TRBJ2-4,TGCAGTGCAAGTACTCAAGCCAAAAACATTCAGTACTTC,CSASTQAKNIQYF
TRBV4-1,NA,NA,TRBJ2-5,TGCGCCAGCAGCCAAGTAGGGTTGGAGACCCAGTACTTC,CASSQVGLETQYF
TRBV11-3,NA,NA,TRBJ1-2,TGTGCCAGCAGCTCGGGAGGGGGTTATGGCTACACCTTC,CASSSGGGYGYTF
TRBV3-1/TRBV3-2,TRBD1,NA,TRBJ1-3,TGTGCCAGCAGCCAAGGAGAACAGGGGGCGAACTCTGGAAGCACCATATATTTT,CASSQGEQGANSGSTIYF
TRBV2,TRBD2,NA,TRBJ2-2,TGTGCCAGCAGGAGGACTAGCGGGGGGCCCGACACCGGGGAGCTGTTTTTT,CASRRTSGGPDTGELFF
TRBV7-2,NA,NA,TRBJ1-1,TGTGCCAGCAGCTTTTCAGGGTTCGGGAACACTGAAGCTTTCTTT,CASSFSGFGNTEAFF
TRBV5-1,TRBD1,NA,TRBJ2-7,TGCGCCAGCAGCATAGGACAGGGTGTAGTCGAGCAGTACTTC,CASSIGQGVVEQYF
TRBV5-4,NA,NA,TRBJ2-3,TGTGCCAGCAGCTTAAGGGTTGAGTCCACAGATACGCAGTATTTT,CASSLRVESTDTQYF
TRBV28,NA,once,TRBJ1-1,TGTGCCAGCAGTTTTGGTCAGCGGGACACTGAAGCTTTCTTT,CASSFGQRDTEAFF
TRBV7-8,TRBD1,NA,TRBJ2-2,TGTGCCAGCAGTTTTCGACAGGGCGGCACCGGGGAGCTGTTTTTT,CASSFRQGGTGELFF
TRBV7-2,TRBD2,NA,TRBJ2-2,TGTGCCAGAGTATACTCTCGGGGGGGGCCGGACGGGGAGCTGTTTTTT,CARVYSRGGPDGELFF
TRBV18,NA,NA,TRBJ1-4,TGTGCCAGCTCACCACTCCATAATGAAAAACTGTTTTTT,CASSPLHNEKLFF
TRBV2,TRBD1,NA,TRBJ1-4,TGTGCCAGCAGTGGGGACAGGGGACTTGCAACTAATGAAAAACTGTTTTTT,CASSGDRGLATNEKLFF
TRBV5-4,NA,NA,TRBJ2-7,TGTGCCAGCAGCAGACGCGACAGCTACGAGCAGTACTTC,CASSRRDSYEQYF
TRBV19,NA,NA,TRBJ2-1,TGTGCCAGTAGTATTGGGCAGGGACCCTACAATGAGCAGTTCTTC,CASSIGQGPYNEQFF
TRBV10-3,TRBD2,NA,TRBJ2-5,TGTGCCATCAGTCACGGGACTAGTACCCTGGAGACCCAGTACTTC,CAISHGTSTLETQYF
TRBV28,NA,NA,TRBJ1-1,TGTGCCAGCAGAGATGCGCGGGGGACTGAAGCTTTCTTT,CASRDARGTEAFF
TRBV12-5,NA,NA,TRBJ1-1,TGTGCTAGTGGTTTAGGTTTTCAGCACACTGAAGCTTTCTTT,CASGLGFQHTEAFF
TRBV18,TRBD1,NA,TRBJ2-1,TGTGCCAGCTCACCGGGACAGGGTGGTTACAATGAGCAGTTCTTC,CASSPGQGGYNEQFF
TRBV5-6,NA,NA,TRBJ2-2,TGTGCCAGCAGCTTGTACGGAAACACCGGGGAGCTGTTTTTT,CASSLYGNTGELFF
TRBV11-1,NA,NA,TRBJ2-2,TGTGCCAGCAGCTCCGAGAGTTACGGGACCGGGGAGCTGTTTTTT,CASSSESYGTGELFF
TRBV27,NA,NA,TRBJ2-5,TGTGCCAGCAGTTTAATGGAGACCCAGTACTTC,CASSLMETQYF
TRBV6-1,NA,NA,TRBJ1-5,TGTGCCAGCAGTGAAGAACCGAGTGGCAATCAGCCCCAGCATTTT,CASSEEPSGNQPQHF
TRBV12-5,NA,NA,TRBJ1-1,TGTGCTAGTGGTTTAGACGGGGCCTTTGGGGCTTTCTTT,CASGLDGAFGAFF
TRBV13,NA,once,TRBJ2-5,TGTGCCAGCAGCTTGAAGGAGACCCAGTACTTC,CASSLKETQYF
TRBV19,NA,NA,TRBJ1-1,TGTGCCAGTAGCCCTCTTTCGGGGGTGAACACTGAAGCTTTCTTT,CASSPLSGVNTEAFF
TRBV4-1,NA,once,TRBJ1-2,TGCGCCAGCAGCACCCCACGAAACTATGGCTACACCTTC,CASSTPRNYGYTF
TRBV7-2,TRBD1,few,TRBJ1-2,TGTGCCAGCAGCCCGGACAGGGGGTTGTATGGCTACACCTTC,CASSPDRGLYGYTF
TRBV28,TRBD1,NA,TRBJ2-7,TGTGCCAGCAGTGAGACAGGGCGGGCCTACGAGCAGTACTTC,CASSETGRAYEQYF
TRBV24-1,TRBD2,NA,TRBJ2-7,TGTGCCACCACCCCGCGGGGGAGCTCCTACGAGCAGTACTTC,CATTPRGSSYEQYF
TRBV10-3,NA,NA,TRBJ2-5,TGTGCCATCAGTGGGGAGGTGCGAGAGACCCAGTACTTC,CAISGEVRETQYF
TRBV28,NA,NA,TRBJ1-6,TGTGCCAGCAGACTGGACAGATTTTTAAATAATTCACCCCTCCACTTT,CASRLDRFLNNSPLHF
TRBV5-1,NA,NA,TRBJ1-1,TGCGCCAGCAGCTTCCTGGGGGGGAACACTGAAGCTTTCTTT,CASSFLGGNTEAFF